The 18 T cell receptor beta chains below were found in one sample sequenced in a study of blood T cell repertoires in COVID-19. Assay: immunoSEQ multiplex PCR; the TCRdb copy retains only in-frame clones and omits some. The sample includes around 320,000 clones, roughly 89% seen only once; the top ten take around 10%. Sequenced sample: peripheral blood. These receptors originate from a woman younger than 45 with COVID-19, enrolled during active disease.

The chain has TRBV19 and TRBJ1-3, with 11 bases fitting TRBD1. Per germline, CDR1 LNHDA and CDR2 SQIVND (reference sequence). CDR3 length equals 18 residues. Trimming took 6 bases from V and 3 from J; bases not matched to a gene: 13. This CDR3 is CASRPGQGARRIGNTIYF. CDR3 nucleotides: TGTGCCAGTAGACCAGGACAGGGGGCAAGGAGGATTGGAAACACCATATATTTT.

This chain links TRBV13 with TRBJ1-3; 7 bases agree with TRBD1. The V and J ends lost 4 bases and 0 bases, in that order; junction bases with no gene match: 6. This CDR3 is built from 16 residues. CDR1 is PRHDT and CDR2 is FYEKMQ in the germline V gene (reference sequence). CDR3 in DNA: TGTGCCAGCAGCTGGTACAGGGGTGTCTCTGGAAACACCATATATTTT. Its protein product is CASSWYRGVSGNTIYF.

The rearrangement links TRBV24-1 to TRBJ2-3; the D gene is possibly TRBD1 (5 bases). Germline V gene lookup returns CDR1 KGHDR and CDR2 SFDVKD. V was pared by 3 bases and J by 3 bases, with 12 bases between. CDR3 length: 15 residues. The CDR3 coding sequence is TGTGCCACCAGTGATCACCGACAGCCGACAGATACGCAGTATTTT. This translates into CATSDHRQPTDTQYF.

The chain has TRBV4-1 and TRBJ1-2; 7 bases align to TRBD1. This CDR3 is 17 amino acids long. With V trimmed by 1 base and J by 6 bases, 14 bases remained unmatched. Germline CDR1 MGHRA, CDR2 YSYEKL. The CDR3 region has the DNA TGCGCCAGCAGCCAAGGTCCCGGACAGGAAAAGAAGGATGGCTACACCTTC. Amino acid sequence: CASSQGPGQEKKDGYTF.

This chain connects TRBV5-1 to TRBJ2-6; TRBD1 agrees at 11 bases. Losses at the gene ends were 5 bases for V and 2 bases for J; bases not matched to a gene: 6. This CDR3 is built from 17 residues. CDR1 SGHRS and CDR2 YFSETQ come from the germline V gene. CDR3 in DNA: TGCGCCAGCAGAGCAGGACAGGGGGCTCCTGGGGCCAACGTCCTGACTTTC. Translating it yields CASRAGQGAPGANVLTF. The full variable domain, its missing parts supplied by reference TRBV5-1 and TRBJ2-6, is KAGVTQTPRYLIKTRGQQVTLSCSPISGHRSVSWYQQTPGQGLQFLFEYFSETQRNKGNFPGRFSGRQFSNSRSEMNVSTLELGDSALYLCASRAGQGAPGANVLTFGAGSRLTVL.

This chain links TRBV10-1 with TRBJ2-7, with D unresolved. Trimming removed 2 bases at V and 3 bases at J, with 11 bases between. The CDR3 covers 14 residues. Germline V gene data show CDR1 as WNHNN and CDR2 as SYGVQD (reference sequence). The CDR3 region is CASSEEAPRYEQYF. CDR3 nucleotide sequence: TGCGCCAGCAGTGAGGAAGCGCCTCGCTACGAGCAGTACTTC.

This chain links TRBV19 with TRBJ2-2, with 11 bases fitting TRBD2. Germline CDR1 is LNHDA and CDR2 is SQIVND (reference sequence). Unmatched junction bases numbered 7, after V lost 4 bases and J lost 3 bases. The CDR3 extends over 17 amino acids. The CDR3 spells CASSRGLAEGYTGELFF. CDR3 DNA: TGTGCCAGTAGTAGGGGACTAGCGGAGGGGTACACCGGGGAGCTGTTTTTT.

The chain uses TRBV6-5 and TRBJ2-2; TRBD1 agrees at 7 bases. Germline lookup yields CDR1 MNHEY and CDR2 SVGAGI. CDR3 length equals 13 residues. The trim removed 10 bases at V and 0 bases at J, leaving 2 bases unmatched. CDR3 protein: CATGQANTGELFF. The CDR3 DNA reads as TGTGCCACTGGACAGGCGAACACCGGGGAGCTGTTTTTT.

This clone was seen just once. This sequence joins TRBV4-1 and TRBJ2-3; D is uncertain. Trimming took off 0 bases at V and 1 base at J, with 14 bases between the two ends. This CDR3 has 17 residues. Germline assignment: CDR1 MGHRA and CDR2 YSYEKL. The CDR3 coding sequence is TGCGCCAGCAGCCAAGATCATGAGTTCCCTGGCACAGATACGCAGTATTTT. Amino acids: CASSQDHEFPGTDTQYF.

This chain uses TRBV19 with TRBJ1-1; a weak D match, TRBD1 (5 bases). Trimming removed 4 bases at V and 0 bases at J, with 12 bases between. Germline loops: CDR1 LNHDA, CDR2 SQIVND (reference sequence). The CDR3 length is 15 residues. CDR3: CASSNLQALNTEAFF. Written as DNA, the CDR3 is TGTGCCAGTAGTAACCTACAGGCTTTGAACACTGAAGCTTTCTTT.

The DNA of the CDR3 is TGTGCCAGCAGTTCTCTAGCGGTGGATACGCAGTATTTT. It translates to CASSSLAVDTQYF. This chain uses TRBV27 with TRBJ2-3; 7 bases are shared with TRBD2. This CDR3 has 13 amino acids. V trimming: 4 bases; J trimming: 6 bases; junction bases outside the gene matches: 4. CDR1 is MNHEY, CDR2 SMNVEV, per germline (reference sequence).

The chain combines TRBV28 with TRBJ1-3; D unresolved. The V end lost 4 bases, the J end lost 4 bases, and 11 bases lay between the germline ends. The germline V gene has CDR1 MDHEN and CDR2 SYDVKM. This CDR3 comprises 14 residues. CDR3 nucleotide sequence: TGTGCCAGCAGTTCGTCCGGGTTGGGAAACACCATATATTTT. Translating gives CASSSSGLGNTIYF.

The CDR3 region has the DNA TGTGCCAGCAGCCAAGGGGCCTTGGTGGGCCAAGAGTTCTTC. Translated: CASSQGALVGQEFF. The chain links TRBV3-1 (or the pseudogene TRBV3-2) to TRBJ2-1; no definite D call. CDR3 size: 14 residues. Germline V CDR1 and CDR2: LGHDT, YNNKEL (reference sequence). V was clipped by 1 base and J by 14 bases, with 18 bases between them.

This clone showed up just once. The V and J genes are TRBV6-1 and TRBJ2-3; 9 bases map to TRBD2. The CDR3 is 16 amino acids. Germline CDR1 and CDR2: MNHNS and SASEGT. The V and J ends lost 3 bases and 4 bases, in that order; junction bases with no gene match: 8. CDR3 protein: CASSERAGGQADTQYF. The CDR3 DNA reads as TGTGCCAGCAGTGAGAGGGCGGGGGGGCAGGCAGATACGCAGTATTTT.

This clone was observed a single time. Additional DNA sequences in this sample encode the identical CDR3. The chain recombines TRBV12-3 or TRBV12-4 with TRBJ1-6, with 8 bases that match TRBD1. V lost 5 bases to trimming and J lost 7 bases; unmatched junction nucleotides: 1. The CDR3 covers 13 residues. The CDR3 DNA reads as TGTGCCAGCAGTGACAGGGGCAATTCACCCCTCCACTTT. Translating it yields CASSDRGNSPLHF.

The V and J genes are TRBV29-1 and TRBJ1-4; no clear D. Between the trimmed V and J ends, which lost 7 bases and 8 bases, there was a span of 20 bases. Looked up from germline, CDR1 is SQVTM and CDR2 is ANQGSEA. The CDR3 consists of 14 residues. Here the CDR3 DNA reads TGCAGCGCCCAAGACCCCAGTCGGGTCGAAAAACTGTTTTTT. This translates into CSAQDPSRVEKLFF.

This chain uses TRBV5-4 with TRBJ2-3; 8 bases fit TRBD1. The CDR3 length is 16 residues. V was pared by 4 bases and J by 4 bases, with 11 bases of the junction left unmatched. The germline gives CDR1 SGHNT, CDR2 YYREEE (reference sequence). In DNA form, the CDR3 reads TGTGCCAGCAGCCCCCTAGATGGGACAGGACCAGATACGCAGTATTTT. Amino acid sequence: CASSPLDGTGPDTQYF.

The rearrangement uses TRBV7-8 and TRBJ2-1; maybe TRBD1 (5 bases). Germline assignment: CDR1 SGHVS and CDR2 FQNEAQ. The CDR3 loop spans 13 amino acids. V lost 4 bases and J lost 12, with 16 bases in between. The CDR3 DNA reads TGTGCCAGCAGCTCAGAACCAGGGAAATGGCAGTTCTTC. This encodes CASSSEPGKWQFF.